These 6 T cell receptor beta chains originate from one sample sequenced in a study of T cell responses to AZD1222 COVID-19 vaccine. Profiling relied on immunoSEQ multiplex PCR, and the TCRdb table lists in-frame clones only, not all of them. The profile shows approximately 110,000 clones, about 95% of them singletons. The sample in question was peripheral blood, obtained on day 0 of AZD1222 vaccination. The receptors here all came from an adult in good health.

This sequence joins TRBV3-1 (or the pseudogene TRBV3-2) and TRBJ1-4; no firm D call. This CDR3 contains 14 residues. Germline assignment: CDR1 LGHDT and CDR2 YNNKEL (reference sequence). The V gene lost 1 base and the J gene lost 4 bases, with 7 bases spanning the gap. The CDR3 region is CASSQGGFNEKLFF. The CDR3 nucleotides read TGTGCCAGCAGCCAAGGTGGTTTTAATGAAAAACTGTTTTTT.

The chain couples TRBV7-9 to TRBJ2-1; D gene unclear. The CDR3 consists of 16 residues. V was trimmed by 5 bases and J by 4 bases, leaving 18 bases between them. The germline gives CDR1 SEHNR, CDR2 FQNEAQ (reference sequence). In DNA, the CDR3 is TGTGCCAGCAGCCCCCTTTTGCAGCACAGTTACAATGAGCAGTTCTTC. Protein: CASSPLLQHSYNEQFF.

This chain uses TRBV6-2 or TRBV6-3 with TRBJ2-2, with unresolved D. CDR1 and CDR2 from the germline V gene are MNHEY and SVGEGT. CDR3 length: 13 amino acids. V was trimmed by 2 bases and J by 7 bases, leaving 8 bases between them. DNA for the CDR3: TGTGCCAGCAGTTACAGTTCGGACGGGGAGCTGTTTTTT. Translated, it gives CASSYSSDGELFF.

The chain employs TRBV6-5 and TRBJ2-7, with D possibly matching TRBD2 (7 bases). The CDR3 spans 12 residues. Germline V gene lookup returns CDR1 MNHEY and CDR2 SVGAGI. V was pared by 10 bases and J by 4 bases, with 14 bases between. CDR3 in amino acids: CATSGGLYEQYF. In nucleotides, the CDR3 is TGTGCCACTTCCGGGGGGCTATACGAGCAGTACTTC.

V is TRBV19 and J is TRBJ2-7; 8 nucleotides line up with TRBD2. The CDR3 sequence is 14 residues long. Per germline, CDR1 LNHDA and CDR2 SQIVND (reference sequence). Germline trimming cut 6 bases from V and 2 bases from J; bases unmatched to any gene: 6. As DNA, the CDR3 is TGTGCCAGTAGCCCGGCTAGCGGGCCCTACGAGCAGTACTTC. This translates into CASSPASGPYEQYF. Combining the CDR3 with reference TRBV19 and TRBJ2-7 gives the whole variable domain DGGITQSPKYLFRKEGQNVTLSCEQNLNHDAMYWYRQDPGQGLRLIYYSQIVNDFQKGDIAEGYSVSREKKESFPLTVTSAQKNPTAFYLCASSPASGPYEQYFGPGTRLTVT.

The chain couples TRBV10-3 to TRBJ1-1; D gene uncertain. The germline V gene encodes CDR1 ENHRY and CDR2 SYGVKD. This CDR3 contains 13 residues. Trimming removed 11 bases from V and 1 base from J, with 14 bases in between. The CDR3 protein is CASKSRENTEAFF. The CDR3 nucleotides read TGTGCCTCAAAGTCACGGGAGAACACTGAAGCTTTCTTT.